These 3 T cell receptor beta chains came from one sample sequenced in a study of graft-versus-host responses after intestinal transplantation. Some clones are missing from TCRdb's copy, which holds only in-frame ones; the method was immunoSEQ multiplex PCR. Of over 100,000 clones listed, more than 75% are singletons. The antigens of these receptors remain unknown. This sample comprised unstimulated CD4+ T cells sorted from spleen or lymph node cells, obtained before intestinal transplant. These receptor sequences come from a human donor who received an intestinal transplant.

The chain joins TRBV18 to TRBJ2-1; no definite D call. The V gene lost 5 bases and the J gene lost 7 bases, with 9 bases spanning the gap. The CDR3 loop spans 12 amino acids. The germline V gene encodes CDR1 KGHSH and CDR2 LQKENI. The CDR3 region is CASSTTENEQFF. The CDR3 DNA sequence: TGTGCCAGCTCAACGACGGAAAATGAGCAGTTCTTC.

The rearrangement links TRBV9 to TRBJ1-5; no reliable D call. The germline V gene has CDR1 SGDLS and CDR2 YYNGEE. Trimming took 3 bases from V and 3 from J, leaving 7 bases between them. The CDR3 sequence is 13 residues long. CDR3 in amino acids: CASSAGDNQPQHF. As DNA, the CDR3 is TGTGCCAGCAGCGCTGGGGACAATCAGCCCCAGCATTTT.

The chain has TRBV19 and TRBJ2-7; no definite D call. From germline, CDR1 is LNHDA and CDR2 SQIVND (reference sequence). V shed 3 bases and J shed 1 base, with 10 bases lying between them. The CDR3 is 14 amino acids. CDR3 amino acids: CASSIKGSSYEQYF. The CDR3 nucleotides are TGTGCCAGTAGTATTAAGGGCAGTTCCTACGAGCAGTACTTC. The full variable domain, its missing parts supplied by reference TRBV19 and TRBJ2-7, is DGGITQSPKYLFRKEGQNVTLSCEQNLNHDAMYWYRQDPGQGLRLIYYSQIVNDFQKGDIAEGYSVSREKKESFPLTVTSAQKNPTAFYLCASSIKGSSYEQYFGPGTRLTVT.